This TCR gamma chain was obtained from a study of gamma delta lymphoproliferative disorders and STAT genes. PBMCs from patients and controls supplied the genomic DNA for sequencing. This clone is labeled medium-sized. TCRdb called clones from the multiplex PCR reads again using CATT. This table holds 550 to 800 gamma-chain clones, around 9.6% found once. This CDR3 has 13 amino acids. Germline values: CDR1 VINAFY, CDR2 YDVSNSKD. V shed 0 bases and J 4 bases; nucleotides not matched to a gene: 3. This receptor was obtained from a human donor in good health. Sequencing used blood. The chain recombines TRGV5 with TRGJ1 or TRGJ2. TCRdb supplies no J gene; here it was assigned by aligning the nucleotide sequence to germline. CDR3: CATWDRPYYKKLF. CDR3 nucleotide sequence: TGTGCCACCTGGGACAGGCCCTATTATAAGAAACTCTTT.